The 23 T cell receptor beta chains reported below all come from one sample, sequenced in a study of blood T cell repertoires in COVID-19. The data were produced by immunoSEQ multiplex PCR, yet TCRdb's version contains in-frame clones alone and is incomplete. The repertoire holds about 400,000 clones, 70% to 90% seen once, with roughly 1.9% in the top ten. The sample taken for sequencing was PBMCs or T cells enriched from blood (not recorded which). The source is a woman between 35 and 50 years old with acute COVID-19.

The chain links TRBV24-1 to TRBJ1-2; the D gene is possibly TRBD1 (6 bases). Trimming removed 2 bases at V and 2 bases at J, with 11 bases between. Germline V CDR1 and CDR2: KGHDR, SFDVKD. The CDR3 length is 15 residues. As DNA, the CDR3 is TGTGCCACCAGTGATTCGGGACACCAGAACTATGGCTACACCTTC. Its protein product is CATSDSGHQNYGYTF.

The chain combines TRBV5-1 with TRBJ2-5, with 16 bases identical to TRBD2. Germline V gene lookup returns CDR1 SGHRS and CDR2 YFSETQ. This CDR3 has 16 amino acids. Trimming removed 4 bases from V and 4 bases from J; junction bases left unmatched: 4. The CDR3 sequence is CASSPGTSGGAETQYF. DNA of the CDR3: TGCGCCAGCAGCCCGGGGACTAGCGGGGGGGCAGAGACCCAGTACTTC.

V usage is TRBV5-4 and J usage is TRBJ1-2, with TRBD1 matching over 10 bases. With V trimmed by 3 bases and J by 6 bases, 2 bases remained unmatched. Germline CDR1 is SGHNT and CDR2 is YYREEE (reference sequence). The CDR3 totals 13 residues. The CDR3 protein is CASSSGQGDGYTF. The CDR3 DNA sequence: TGTGCCAGCAGCTCCGGACAGGGGGATGGCTACACCTTC.

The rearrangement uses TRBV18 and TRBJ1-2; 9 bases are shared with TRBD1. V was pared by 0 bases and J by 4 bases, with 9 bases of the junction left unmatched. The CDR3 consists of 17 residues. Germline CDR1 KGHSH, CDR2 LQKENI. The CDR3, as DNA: TGTGCCAGCTCACCACCGGGACAGGGAGGTTCGGGCTATGGCTACACCTTC. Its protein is CASSPPGQGGSGYGYTF.

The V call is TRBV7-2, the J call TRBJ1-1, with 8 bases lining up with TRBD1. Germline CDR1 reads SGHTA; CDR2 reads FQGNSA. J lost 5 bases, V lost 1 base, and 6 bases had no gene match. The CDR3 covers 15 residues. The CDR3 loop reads CASSLGQGSRTEAFF. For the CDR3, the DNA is TGTGCCAGCAGCTTAGGACAGGGGAGTAGGACTGAAGCTTTCTTT.

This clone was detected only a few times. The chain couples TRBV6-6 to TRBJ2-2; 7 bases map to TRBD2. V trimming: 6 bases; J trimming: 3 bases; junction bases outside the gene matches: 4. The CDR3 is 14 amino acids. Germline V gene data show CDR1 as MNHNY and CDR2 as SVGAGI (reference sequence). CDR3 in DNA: TGTGCCAGCAGACCCCTAGCGGACACCGGGGAGCTGTTTTTT. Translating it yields CASRPLADTGELFF.

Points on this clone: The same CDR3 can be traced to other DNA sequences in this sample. This CDR3 reads CASSLPGLNTEAFF. The CDR3 DNA follows: TGTGCCAGCAGCTTGCCAGGGTTAAACACTGAAGCTTTCTTT. The genes are TRBV7-9 and TRBJ1-1; a weak D match, TRBD1 (5 bases). Deletions cut 3 bases from V and 2 bases from J, with 10 bases between. Germline CDR1 SEHNR, CDR2 FQNEAQ (reference sequence). There are 14 residues in the CDR3.

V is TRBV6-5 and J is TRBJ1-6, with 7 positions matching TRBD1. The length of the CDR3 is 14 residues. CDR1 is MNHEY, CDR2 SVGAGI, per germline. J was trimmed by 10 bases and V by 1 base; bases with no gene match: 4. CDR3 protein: CASSYYRGQSPLHF. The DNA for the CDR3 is TGTGCCAGCAGTTACTACAGGGGCCAATCACCCCTCCACTTT.

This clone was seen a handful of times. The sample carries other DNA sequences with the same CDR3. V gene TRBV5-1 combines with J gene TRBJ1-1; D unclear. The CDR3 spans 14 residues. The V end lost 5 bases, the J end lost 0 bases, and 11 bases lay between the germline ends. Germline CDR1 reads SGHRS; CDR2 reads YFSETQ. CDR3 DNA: TGCGCCAGCAGTTCCTTGGGCGTGAACACTGAAGCTTTCTTT. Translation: CASSSLGVNTEAFF.

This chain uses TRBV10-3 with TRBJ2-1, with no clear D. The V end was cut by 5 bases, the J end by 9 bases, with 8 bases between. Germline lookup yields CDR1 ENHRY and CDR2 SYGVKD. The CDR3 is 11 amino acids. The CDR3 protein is CAISPGTEQFF. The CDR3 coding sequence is TGTGCCATCAGTCCAGGTACTGAGCAGTTCTTC.

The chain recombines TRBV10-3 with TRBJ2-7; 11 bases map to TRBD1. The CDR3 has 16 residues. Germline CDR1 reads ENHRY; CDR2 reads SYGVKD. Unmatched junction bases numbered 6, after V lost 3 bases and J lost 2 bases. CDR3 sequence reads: CAISDHGGQGAYEQYF. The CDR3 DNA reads TGTGCCATCAGTGACCACGGGGGACAGGGGGCCTACGAGCAGTACTTC.

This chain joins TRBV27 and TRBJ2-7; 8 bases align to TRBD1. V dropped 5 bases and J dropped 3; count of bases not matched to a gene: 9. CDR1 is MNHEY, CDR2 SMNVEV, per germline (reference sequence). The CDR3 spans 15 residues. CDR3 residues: CASSPRQGSLYEQYF. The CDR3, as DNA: TGTGCCAGCAGTCCCCGACAGGGGAGTCTCTACGAGCAGTACTTC.

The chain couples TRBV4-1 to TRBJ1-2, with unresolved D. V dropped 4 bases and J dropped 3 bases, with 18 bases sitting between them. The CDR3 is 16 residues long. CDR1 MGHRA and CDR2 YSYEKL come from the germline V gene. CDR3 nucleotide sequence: TGCGCCAGCAGCCCGGGCGGGGTGGAAACCGACTATGGCTACACCTTC. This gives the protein CASSPGGVETDYGYTF.

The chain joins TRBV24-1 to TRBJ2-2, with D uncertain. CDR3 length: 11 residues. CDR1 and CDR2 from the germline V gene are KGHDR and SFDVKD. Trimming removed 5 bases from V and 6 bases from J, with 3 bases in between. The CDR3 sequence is CATSAAGELFF. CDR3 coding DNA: TGTGCCACCAGTGCAGCCGGGGAGCTGTTTTTT.

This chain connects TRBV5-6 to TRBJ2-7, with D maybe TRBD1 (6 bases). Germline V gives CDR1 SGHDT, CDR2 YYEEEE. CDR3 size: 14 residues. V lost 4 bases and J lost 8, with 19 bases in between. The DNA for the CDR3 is TGTGCCAGCAGCCTGGACAGCGGAGGATGGAAGCAGTACTTC. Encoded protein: CASSLDSGGWKQYF.

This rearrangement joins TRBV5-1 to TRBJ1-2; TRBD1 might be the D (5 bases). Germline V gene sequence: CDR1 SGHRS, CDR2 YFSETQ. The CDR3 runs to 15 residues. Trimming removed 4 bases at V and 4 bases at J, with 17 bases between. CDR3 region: CASSLDGTTSYGYTF. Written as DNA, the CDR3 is TGCGCCAGCAGCCTGGACGGGACTACGTCCTATGGCTACACCTTC. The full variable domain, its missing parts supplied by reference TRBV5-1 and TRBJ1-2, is KAGVTQTPRYLIKTRGQQVTLSCSPISGHRSVSWYQQTPGQGLQFLFEYFSETQRNKGNFPGRFSGRQFSNSRSEMNVSTLELGDSALYLCASSLDGTTSYGYTFGSGTRLTVV.

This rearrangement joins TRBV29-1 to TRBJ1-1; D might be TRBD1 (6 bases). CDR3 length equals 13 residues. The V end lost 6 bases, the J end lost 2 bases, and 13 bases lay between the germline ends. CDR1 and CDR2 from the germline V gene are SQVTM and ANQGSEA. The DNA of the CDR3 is TGCAGCGTCGAGGAAGGGGGAAACACTGAAGCTTTCTTT. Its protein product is CSVEEGGNTEAFF. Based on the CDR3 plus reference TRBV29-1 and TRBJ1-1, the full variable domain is SAVISQKPSRDICQRGTSLTIQCQVDSQVTMMFWYRQQPGQSLTLIATANQGSEATYESGFVIDKFPISRPNLTFSTLTVSNMSPEDSSIYLCSVEEGGNTEAFFGQGTRLTVV.

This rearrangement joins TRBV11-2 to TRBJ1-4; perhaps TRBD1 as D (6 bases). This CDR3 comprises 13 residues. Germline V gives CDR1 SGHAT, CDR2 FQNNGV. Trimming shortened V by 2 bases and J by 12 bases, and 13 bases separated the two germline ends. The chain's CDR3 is CASSLSWAGELFF. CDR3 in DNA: TGTGCCAGCAGCTTAAGTTGGGCAGGGGAACTGTTTTTT.

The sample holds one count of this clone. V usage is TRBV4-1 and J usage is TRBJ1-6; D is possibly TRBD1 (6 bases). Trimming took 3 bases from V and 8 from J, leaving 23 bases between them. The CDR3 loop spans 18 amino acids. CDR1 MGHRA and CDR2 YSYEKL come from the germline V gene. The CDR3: CASSHPYRQDVKDSPLHF. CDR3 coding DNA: TGCGCCAGCAGCCATCCATATCGACAGGACGTAAAGGATTCACCCCTCCACTTT.

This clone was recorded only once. The CDR3 DNA reads TGCGCCAGCACCCTTAGGGGACAGGGCGGACATCAGCCCCAGCATTTT. Translated: CASTLRGQGGHQPQHF. This chain uses TRBV23-1 with TRBJ1-5, with 9 nucleotides matching TRBD1. TRBV23-1 is classed as an ORF, of uncertain function. The ends lost 7 bases at V and 5 bases at J; junction bases unmatched: 12. The CDR3 has 16 residues.

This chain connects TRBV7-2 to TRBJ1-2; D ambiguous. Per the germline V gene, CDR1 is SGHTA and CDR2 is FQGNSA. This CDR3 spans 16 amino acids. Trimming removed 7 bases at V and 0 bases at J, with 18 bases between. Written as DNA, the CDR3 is TGTGCCAGCATCCCAACATCTGGCAGATCTAACTATGGCTACACCTTC. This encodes CASIPTSGRSNYGYTF.

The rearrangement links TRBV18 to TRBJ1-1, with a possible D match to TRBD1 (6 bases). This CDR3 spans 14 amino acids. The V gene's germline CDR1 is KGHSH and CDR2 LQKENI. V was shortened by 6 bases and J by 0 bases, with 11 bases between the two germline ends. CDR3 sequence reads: CASSGDRLNTEAFF. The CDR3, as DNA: TGTGCCAGCTCCGGAGACAGGCTGAACACTGAAGCTTTCTTT.

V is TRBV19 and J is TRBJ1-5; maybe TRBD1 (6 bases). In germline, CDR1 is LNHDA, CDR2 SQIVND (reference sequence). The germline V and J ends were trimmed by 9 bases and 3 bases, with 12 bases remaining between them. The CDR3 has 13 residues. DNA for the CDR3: TGTGCCAGCACCGGGGACAACAATCAGCCCCAGCATTTT. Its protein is CASTGDNNQPQHF.